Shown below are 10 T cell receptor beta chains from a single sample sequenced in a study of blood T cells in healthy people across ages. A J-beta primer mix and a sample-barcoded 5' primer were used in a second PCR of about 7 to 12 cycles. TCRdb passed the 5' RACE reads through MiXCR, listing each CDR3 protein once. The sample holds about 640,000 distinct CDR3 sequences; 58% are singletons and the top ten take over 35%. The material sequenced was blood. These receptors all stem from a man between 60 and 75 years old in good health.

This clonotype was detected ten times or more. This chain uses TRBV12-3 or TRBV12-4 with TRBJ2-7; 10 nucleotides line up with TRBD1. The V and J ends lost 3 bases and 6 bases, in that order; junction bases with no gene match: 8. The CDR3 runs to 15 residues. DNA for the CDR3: TGTGCCAGCAGTTTGGGGGACAGGGGTGTTACCGAGCAGTACTTC. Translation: CASSLGDRGVTEQYF.

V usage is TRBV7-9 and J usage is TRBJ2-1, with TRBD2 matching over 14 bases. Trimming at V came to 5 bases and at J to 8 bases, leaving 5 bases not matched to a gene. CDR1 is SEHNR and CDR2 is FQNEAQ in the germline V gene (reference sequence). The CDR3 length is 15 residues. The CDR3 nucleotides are TGTGCCAGCAGCCAGACTAGCGGGGGGGTTTATGAGCAGTTCTTC. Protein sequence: CASSQTSGGVYEQFF. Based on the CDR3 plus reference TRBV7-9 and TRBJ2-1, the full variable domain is DTGVSQNPRHKITKRGQNVTFRCDPISEHNRLYWYRQTLGQGPEFLTYFQNEAQLEKSRLLSDRFSAERPKGSFSTLEIQRTEQGDSAMYLCASSQTSGGVYEQFFGPGTRLTVL.

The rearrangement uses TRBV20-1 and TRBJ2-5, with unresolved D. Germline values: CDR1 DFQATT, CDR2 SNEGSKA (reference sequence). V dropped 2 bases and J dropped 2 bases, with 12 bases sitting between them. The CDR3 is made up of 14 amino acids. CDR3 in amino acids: CSARQPPSQETQYF. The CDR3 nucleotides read TGCAGTGCTAGACAGCCGCCCTCACAAGAGACCCAGTACTTC.

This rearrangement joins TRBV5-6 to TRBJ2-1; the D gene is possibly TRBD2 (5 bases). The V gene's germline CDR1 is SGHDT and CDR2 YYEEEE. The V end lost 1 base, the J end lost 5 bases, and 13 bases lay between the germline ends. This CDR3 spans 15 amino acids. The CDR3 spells CASSLLDGGHNEQFF. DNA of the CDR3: TGTGCCAGCAGCTTGTTAGACGGCGGGCACAATGAGCAGTTCTTC. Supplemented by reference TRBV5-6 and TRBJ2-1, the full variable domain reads DAGVTQSPTHLIKTRGQQVTLRCSPKSGHDTVSWYQQALGQGPQFIFQYYEEEERQRGNFPDRFSGHQFPNYSSELNVNALLLGDSALYLCASSLLDGGHNEQFFGPGTRLTVL.

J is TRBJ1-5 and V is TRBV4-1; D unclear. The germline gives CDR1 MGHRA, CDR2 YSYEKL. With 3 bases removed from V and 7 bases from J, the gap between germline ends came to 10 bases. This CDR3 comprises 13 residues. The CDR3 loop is CASSQAEGQPQHF. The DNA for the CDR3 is TGCGCCAGCAGCCAGGCTGAAGGCCAGCCCCAGCATTTT.

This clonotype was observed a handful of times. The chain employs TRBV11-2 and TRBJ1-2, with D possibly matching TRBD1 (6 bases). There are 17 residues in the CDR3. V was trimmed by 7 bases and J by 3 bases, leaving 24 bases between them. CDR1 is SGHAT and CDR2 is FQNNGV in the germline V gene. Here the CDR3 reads CASTLMGDISGDYGYTF. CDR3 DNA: TGTGCCAGCACCCTAATGGGGGACATCTCCGGGGACTATGGCTACACCTTC.

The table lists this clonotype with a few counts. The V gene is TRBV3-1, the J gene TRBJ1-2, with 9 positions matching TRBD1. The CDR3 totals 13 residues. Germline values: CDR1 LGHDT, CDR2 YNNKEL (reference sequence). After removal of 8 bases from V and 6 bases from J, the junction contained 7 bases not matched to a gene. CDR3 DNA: TGTGCCAGCCTCGGGACAGGGTTGAATGGCTACACCTTC. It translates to CASLGTGLNGYTF.

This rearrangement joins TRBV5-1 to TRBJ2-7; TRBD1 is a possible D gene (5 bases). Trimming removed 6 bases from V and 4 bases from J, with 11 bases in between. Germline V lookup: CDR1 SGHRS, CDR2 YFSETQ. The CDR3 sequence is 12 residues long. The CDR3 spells CASKDTAYEQYF. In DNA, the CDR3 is TGCGCCAGCAAGGACACGGCGTACGAGCAGTACTTC.

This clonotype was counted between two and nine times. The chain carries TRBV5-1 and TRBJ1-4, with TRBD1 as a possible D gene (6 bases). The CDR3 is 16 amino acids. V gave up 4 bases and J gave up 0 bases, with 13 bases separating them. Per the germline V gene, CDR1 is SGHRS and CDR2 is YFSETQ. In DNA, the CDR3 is TGCGCCAGCAGCGGAACAGGGACCCCAACTAATGAAAAACTGTTTTTT. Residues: CASSGTGTPTNEKLFF.

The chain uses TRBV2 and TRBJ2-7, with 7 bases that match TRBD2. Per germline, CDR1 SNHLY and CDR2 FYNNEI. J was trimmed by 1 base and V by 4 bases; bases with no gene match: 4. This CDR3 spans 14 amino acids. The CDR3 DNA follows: TGTGCCAGCAGTGGCGGGGGACCTTCCTACGAGCAGTACTTC. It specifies CASSGGGPSYEQYF. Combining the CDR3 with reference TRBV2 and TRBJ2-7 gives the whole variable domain EPEVTQTPSHQVTQMGQEVILRCVPISNHLYFYWYRQILGQKVEFLVSFYNNEISEKSEIFDDQFSVERPDGSNFTLKIRSTKLEDSAMYFCASSGGGPSYEQYFGPGTRLTVT.